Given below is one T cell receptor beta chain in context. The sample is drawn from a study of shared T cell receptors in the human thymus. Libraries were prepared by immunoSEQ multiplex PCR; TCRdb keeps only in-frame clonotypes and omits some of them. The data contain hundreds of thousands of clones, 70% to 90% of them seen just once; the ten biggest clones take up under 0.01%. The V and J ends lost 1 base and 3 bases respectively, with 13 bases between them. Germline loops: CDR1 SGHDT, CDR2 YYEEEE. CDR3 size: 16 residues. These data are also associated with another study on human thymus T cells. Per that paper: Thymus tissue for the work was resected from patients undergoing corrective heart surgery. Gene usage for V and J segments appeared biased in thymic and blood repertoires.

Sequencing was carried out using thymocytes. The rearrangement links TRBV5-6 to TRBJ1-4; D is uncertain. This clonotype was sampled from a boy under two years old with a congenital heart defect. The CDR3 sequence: CASSLRREEANEKLFF. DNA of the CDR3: TGTGCCAGCAGCTTGAGGAGGGAAGAGGCTAATGAAAAACTGTTTTTT.